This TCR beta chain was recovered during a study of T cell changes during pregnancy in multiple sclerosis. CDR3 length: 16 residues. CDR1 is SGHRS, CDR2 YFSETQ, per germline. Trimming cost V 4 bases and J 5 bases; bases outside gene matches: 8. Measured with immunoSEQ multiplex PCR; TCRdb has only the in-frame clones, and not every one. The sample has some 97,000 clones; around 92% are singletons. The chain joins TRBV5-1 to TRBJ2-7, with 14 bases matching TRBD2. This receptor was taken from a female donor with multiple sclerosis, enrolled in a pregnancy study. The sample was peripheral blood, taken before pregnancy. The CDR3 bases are TGCGCCAGCAGCCCCGGGACTAGCGGGAGTTACCACGAGCAGTACTTC. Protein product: CASSPGTSGSYHEQYF.